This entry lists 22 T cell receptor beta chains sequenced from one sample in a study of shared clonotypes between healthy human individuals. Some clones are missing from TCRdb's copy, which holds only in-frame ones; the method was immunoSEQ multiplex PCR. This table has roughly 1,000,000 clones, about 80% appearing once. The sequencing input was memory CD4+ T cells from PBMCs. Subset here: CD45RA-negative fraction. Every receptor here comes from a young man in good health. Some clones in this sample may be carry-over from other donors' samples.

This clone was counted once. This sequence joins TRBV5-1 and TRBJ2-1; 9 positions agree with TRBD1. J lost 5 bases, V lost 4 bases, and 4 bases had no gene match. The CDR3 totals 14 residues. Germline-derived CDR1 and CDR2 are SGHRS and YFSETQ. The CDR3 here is CASSPQGAHNEQFF. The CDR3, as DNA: TGCGCCAGCAGCCCACAGGGGGCCCACAATGAGCAGTTCTTC.

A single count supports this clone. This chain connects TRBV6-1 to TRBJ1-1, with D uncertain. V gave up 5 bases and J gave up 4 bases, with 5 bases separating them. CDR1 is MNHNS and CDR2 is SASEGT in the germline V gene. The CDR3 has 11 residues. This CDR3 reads CASSYFTEAFF. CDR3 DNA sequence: TGTGCCAGCAGTTATTTCACTGAAGCTTTCTTT.

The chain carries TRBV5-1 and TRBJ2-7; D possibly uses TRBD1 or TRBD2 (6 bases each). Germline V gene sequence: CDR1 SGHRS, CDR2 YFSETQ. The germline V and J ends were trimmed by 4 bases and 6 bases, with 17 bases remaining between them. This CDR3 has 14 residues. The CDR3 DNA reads TGCGCCAGCAGCCCGGGGGCCTACCCGGGCGAGCAGTACTTC. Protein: CASSPGAYPGEQYF.

CDR3 residues: CASSLGRVWTGELFF. The DNA for the CDR3 is TGTGCCAGCAGTCTCGGACGGGTATGGACCGGGGAGCTGTTTTTT. This chain connects TRBV28 to TRBJ2-2, with unresolved D. Germline lookup yields CDR1 MDHEN and CDR2 SYDVKM. This CDR3 comprises 15 residues. Trimming stripped 5 bases from V and 5 bases from J, with 15 bases between.

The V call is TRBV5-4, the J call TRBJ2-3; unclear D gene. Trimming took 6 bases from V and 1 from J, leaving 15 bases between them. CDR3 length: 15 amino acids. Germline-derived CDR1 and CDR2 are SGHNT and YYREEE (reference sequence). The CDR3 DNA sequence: TGTGCCAGCACTGACATTAGCCGAGGCACAGATACGCAGTATTTT. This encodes CASTDISRGTDTQYF.

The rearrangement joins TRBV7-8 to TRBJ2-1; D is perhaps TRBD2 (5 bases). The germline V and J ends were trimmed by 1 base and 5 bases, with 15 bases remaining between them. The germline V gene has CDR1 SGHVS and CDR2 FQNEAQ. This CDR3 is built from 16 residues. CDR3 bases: TGTGCCAGCAGCTTAGGGAGGTGGGAGAACCACAATGAGCAGTTCTTC. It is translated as CASSLGRWENHNEQFF. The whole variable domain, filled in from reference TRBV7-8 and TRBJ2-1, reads GAGVSQSPRYKVAKRGQDVALRCDPISGHVSLFWYQQALGQGPEFLTYFQNEAQLDKSGLPSDRFFAERPEGSVSTLKIQRTQQEDSAVYLCASSLGRWENHNEQFFGPGTRLTVL.

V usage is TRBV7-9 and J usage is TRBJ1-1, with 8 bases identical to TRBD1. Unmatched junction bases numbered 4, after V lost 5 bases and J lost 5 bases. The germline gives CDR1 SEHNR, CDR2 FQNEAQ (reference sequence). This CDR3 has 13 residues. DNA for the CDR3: TGTGCCAGCAGCCGGGGACAGGAAACTGAAGCTTTCTTT. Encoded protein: CASSRGQETEAFF.

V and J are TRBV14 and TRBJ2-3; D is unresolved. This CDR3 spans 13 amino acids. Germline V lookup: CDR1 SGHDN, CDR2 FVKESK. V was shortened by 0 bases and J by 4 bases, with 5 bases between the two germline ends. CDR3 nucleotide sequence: TGTGCCAGCAGCCAAGATTGGGCAGATACGCAGTATTTT. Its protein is CASSQDWADTQYF. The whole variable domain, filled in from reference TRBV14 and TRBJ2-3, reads EAGVTQFPSHSVIEKGQTVTLRCDPISGHDNLYWYRRVMGKEIKFLLHFVKESKQDESGMPNNRFLAERTGGTYSTLKVQPAELEDSGVYFCASSQDWADTQYFGPGTRLTVL.

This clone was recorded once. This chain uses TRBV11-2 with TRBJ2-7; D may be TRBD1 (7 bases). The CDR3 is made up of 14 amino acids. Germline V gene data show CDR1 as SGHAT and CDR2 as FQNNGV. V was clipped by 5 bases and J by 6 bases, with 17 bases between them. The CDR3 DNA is TGTGCCAGCAGCGGCAGACAGGGAGGTGGCGAGCAGTACTTC. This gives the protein CASSGRQGGGEQYF.

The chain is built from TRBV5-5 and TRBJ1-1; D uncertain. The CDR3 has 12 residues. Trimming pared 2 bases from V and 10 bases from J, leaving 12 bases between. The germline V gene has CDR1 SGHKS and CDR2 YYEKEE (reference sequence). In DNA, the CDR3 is TGTGCCAGCAGCTTTCAAGGCAGCGGAGCTTTCTTT. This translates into CASSFQGSGAFF.

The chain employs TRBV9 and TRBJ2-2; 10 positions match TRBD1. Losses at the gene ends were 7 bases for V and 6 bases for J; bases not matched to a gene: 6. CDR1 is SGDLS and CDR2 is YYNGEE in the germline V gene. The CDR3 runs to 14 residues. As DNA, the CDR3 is TGTGCCAGCGACAGGGGGCAGGGGGCCGGGGAGCTGTTTTTT. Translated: CASDRGQGAGELFF. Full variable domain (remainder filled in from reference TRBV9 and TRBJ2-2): DSGVTQTPKHLITATGQRVTLRCSPRSGDLSVYWYQQSLDQGLQFLIQYYNGEERAKGNILERFSAQQFPDLHSELNLSSLELGDSALYFCASDRGQGAGELFFGEGSRLTVL.

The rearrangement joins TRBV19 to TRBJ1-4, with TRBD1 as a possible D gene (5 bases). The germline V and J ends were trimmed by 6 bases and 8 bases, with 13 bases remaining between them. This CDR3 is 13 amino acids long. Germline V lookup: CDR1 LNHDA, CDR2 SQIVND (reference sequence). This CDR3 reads CASSAGLGEKLFF. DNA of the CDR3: TGTGCCAGTAGCGCAGGGTTAGGAGAAAAACTGTTTTTT. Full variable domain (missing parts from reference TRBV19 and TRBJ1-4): DGGITQSPKYLFRKEGQNVTLSCEQNLNHDAMYWYRQDPGQGLRLIYYSQIVNDFQKGDIAEGYSVSREKKESFPLTVTSAQKNPTAFYLCASSAGLGEKLFFGSGTQLSVL.

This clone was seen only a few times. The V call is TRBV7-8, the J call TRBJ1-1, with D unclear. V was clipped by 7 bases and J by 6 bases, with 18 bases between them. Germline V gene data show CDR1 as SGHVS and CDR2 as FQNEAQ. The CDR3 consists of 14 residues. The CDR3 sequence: CASTHSREGAEAFF. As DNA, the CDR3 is TGTGCCAGCACCCACTCGAGGGAAGGCGCTGAAGCTTTCTTT.

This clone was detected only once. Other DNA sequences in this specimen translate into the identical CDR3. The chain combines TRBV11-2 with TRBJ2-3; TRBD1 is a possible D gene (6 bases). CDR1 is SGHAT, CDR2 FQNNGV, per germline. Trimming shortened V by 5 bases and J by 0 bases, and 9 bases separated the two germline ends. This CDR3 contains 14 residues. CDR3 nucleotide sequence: TGTGCCAGCAGCCCCGGGACAAGCACAGATACGCAGTATTTT. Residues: CASSPGTSTDTQYF.

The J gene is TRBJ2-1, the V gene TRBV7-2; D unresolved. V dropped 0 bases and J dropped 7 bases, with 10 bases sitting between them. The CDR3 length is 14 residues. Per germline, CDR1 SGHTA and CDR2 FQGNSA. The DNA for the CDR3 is TGTGCCAGCAGCTTAGCGCGCACGAGGAATGAGCAGTTCTTC. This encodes CASSLARTRNEQFF.

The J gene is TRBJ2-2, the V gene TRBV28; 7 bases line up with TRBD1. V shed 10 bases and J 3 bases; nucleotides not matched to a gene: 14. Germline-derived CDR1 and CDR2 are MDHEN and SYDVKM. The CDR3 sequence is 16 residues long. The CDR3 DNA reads TGTGCCACCAATCCAGGGGGATCTGGGTACACCGGGGAGCTGTTTTTT. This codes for CATNPGGSGYTGELFF.

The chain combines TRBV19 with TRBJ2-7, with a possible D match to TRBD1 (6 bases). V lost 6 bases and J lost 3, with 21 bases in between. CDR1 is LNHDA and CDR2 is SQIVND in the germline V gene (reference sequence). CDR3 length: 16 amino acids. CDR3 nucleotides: TGTGCCAGTAGCGGGCTACCCAAAAGGGGGTACTACGAGCAGTACTTC. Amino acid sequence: CASSGLPKRGYYEQYF.

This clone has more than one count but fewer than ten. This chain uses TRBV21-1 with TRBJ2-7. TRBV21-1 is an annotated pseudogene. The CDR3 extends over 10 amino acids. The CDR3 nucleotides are TGTGCCAGAGGGACGACCGAGCAGTACTTC. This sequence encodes CARGTTEQYF.

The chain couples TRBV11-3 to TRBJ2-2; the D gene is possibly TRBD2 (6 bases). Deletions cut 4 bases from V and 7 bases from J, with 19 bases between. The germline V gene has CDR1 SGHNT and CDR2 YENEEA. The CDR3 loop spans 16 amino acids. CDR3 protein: CASSSTSRRARGELFF. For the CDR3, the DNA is TGTGCCAGCAGCTCGACTAGTAGGCGAGCCCGCGGGGAGCTGTTTTTT.

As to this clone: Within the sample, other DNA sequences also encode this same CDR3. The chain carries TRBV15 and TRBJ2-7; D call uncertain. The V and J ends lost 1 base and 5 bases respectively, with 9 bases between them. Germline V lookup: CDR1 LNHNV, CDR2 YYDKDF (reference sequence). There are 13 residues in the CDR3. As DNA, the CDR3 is TGTGCCACCAGCAGAGGTGGGGAAGACGAGCAGTACTTC. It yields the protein CATSRGGEDEQYF. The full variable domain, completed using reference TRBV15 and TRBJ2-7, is DAMVIQNPRYQVTQFGKPVTLSCSQTLNHNVMYWYQQKSSQAPKLLFHYYDKDFNNEADTPDNFQSRRPNTSFCFLDIRSPGLGDTAMYLCATSRGGEDEQYFGPGTRLTVT.

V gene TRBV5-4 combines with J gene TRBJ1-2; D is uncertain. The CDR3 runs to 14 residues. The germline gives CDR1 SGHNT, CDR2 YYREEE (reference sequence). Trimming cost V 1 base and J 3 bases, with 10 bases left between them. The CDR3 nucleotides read TGTGCCAGCAGCTTGCTTGGGAGGGACTATGGCTACACCTTC. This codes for CASSLLGRDYGYTF.

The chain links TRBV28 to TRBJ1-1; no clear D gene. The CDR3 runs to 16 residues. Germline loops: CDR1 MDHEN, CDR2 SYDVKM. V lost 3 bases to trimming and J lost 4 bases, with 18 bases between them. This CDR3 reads CASSFRANPGVTEAFF. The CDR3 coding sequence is TGTGCCAGCAGTTTTAGGGCGAACCCCGGGGTCACTGAAGCTTTCTTT. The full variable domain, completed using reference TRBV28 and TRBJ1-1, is DVKVTQSSRYLVKRTGEKVFLECVQDMDHENMFWYRQDPGLGLRLIYFSYDVKMKEKGDIPEGYSVSREKKERFSLILESASTNQTSMYLCASSFRANPGVTEAFFGQGTRLTVV.